This T cell receptor beta chain was sequenced in a study of Graves' ophthalmopathy and Graves' hyperthyroidism. Amplification of TCR beta CDR3 regions used RNA transcripts. First-round RT-PCR relied on HTBI primers, and a second-round multiplex PCR came next. TCRdb used MiXCR to reprocess the multiplex PCR reads, holding one entry per CDR3 protein. The data contain some 520,000 distinct CDR3 sequences, roughly an eighth of them seen just once; the ten biggest clones take up roughly 10%. This clonotype was counted ten times or more. Its antigen remains unidentified. The study's findings and limits: Distinction of ophthalmopathy from stable hyperthyroidism by a 13-signature model reached approximately 90% sensitivity and 70% to 83% specificity.

This sequence originates from a woman aged 30 to 39 with Graves' ophthalmopathy. The sequenced sample consisted of blood.

CDR3: CASSLEVYEQYF. The CDR3 DNA reads TGTGCCAGCAGTCTGGAGGTCTACGAGCAGTACTTC. V is TRBV6-1 and J is TRBJ2-7; possible D gene TRBD2, 5 bases. CDR3 length equals 12 residues. V lost 5 bases, J lost 3 bases, and 8 bases lay in between. CDR1 is MNHNS and CDR2 is SASEGT in the germline V gene.